A single sample gave rise to the 8 T cell receptor beta chains below, sequenced in a study of Ad26.COV2.S vaccination and SARS-CoV-2 variants. Sequencing was performed with immunoSEQ multiplex PCR; in TCRdb, only in-frame clones are kept and a portion is missing. Of roughly 450,000 clones in the sample, about nine tenths were seen once. Noted treatment: 15 to 20 received Ad26.COV2.S at low or high dose, single or two shots; about 5 received placebo; per-sample allocation not given. Sampling happened 63 days after the first vaccine or placebo injection. Here the sequenced sample was peripheral blood, taken in a trial of Ad26.COV2.S vaccine versus placebo. The origin of the receptors is a person aged 18-65 years who received the Ad26.COV2.S COVID-19 vaccine or a placebo.

The chain employs TRBV28 and TRBJ1-5; possibly TRBD1 for D (5 bases). The CDR3 is 12 amino acids. V lost 6 bases, J lost 7 bases, and 10 bases lay in between. CDR1 is MDHEN, CDR2 SYDVKM, per germline. Here the CDR3 DNA reads TGTGCCAGCAGAACCGGGGGACAGCCCCAGCATTTT. Protein sequence: CASRTGGQPQHF.

This clone was counted once. This chain connects TRBV6-6 to TRBJ2-7; D remains unclear. The CDR3 runs to 14 residues. Germline CDR1 reads MNHNY; CDR2 reads SVGAGI (reference sequence). V was clipped by 2 bases and J by 6 bases, with 14 bases between them. DNA of the CDR3: TGTGCCAGCAGTTACACTCAGGTCGGGTCCGAGCAGTACTTC. Residues: CASSYTQVGSEQYF.

The chain combines TRBV14 with TRBJ2-3, with D unclear. V lost 8 bases and J 0 bases, leaving 9 bases between the germline ends. Germline-derived CDR1 and CDR2 are SGHDN and FVKESK. This CDR3 has 13 residues. The CDR3: CASASLSTDTQYF. The CDR3 DNA is TGTGCCAGCGCCTCCTTGAGCACAGATACGCAGTATTTT.

Written as DNA, the CDR3 is TGCGCCAGCAGCTTGGGGGTGGAGCAGCCCCAGCATTTT. Translated: CASSLGVEQPQHF. The V call is TRBV5-1, the J call TRBJ1-5; D gene ambiguous. This CDR3 is built from 13 residues. V lost 0 bases, J lost 7 bases, and 8 bases lay in between. The germline V gene has CDR1 SGHRS and CDR2 YFSETQ.

The rearrangement links TRBV28 to TRBJ2-5; TRBD2 matches 9 bases. The V gene end was trimmed by 4 bases and the J gene end by 5 bases; junction bases not matched to a gene: 11. CDR3 length: 16 residues. Per the germline V gene, CDR1 is MDHEN and CDR2 is SYDVKM. CDR3 residues: CASSSNSGSLKETQYF. CDR3 sequence (DNA): TGTGCCAGCAGTTCGAATAGCGGGAGTCTTAAGGAGACCCAGTACTTC.

The chain combines TRBV30 with TRBJ2-1, with 10 bases matching TRBD2. There are 14 residues in the CDR3. After removal of 5 bases from V and 4 bases from J, the junction contained 5 bases not matched to a gene. Germline-derived CDR1 and CDR2 are GTSNPN and SVGIG (reference sequence). CDR3 residues: CAWETSGTYNEQFF. For the CDR3, the DNA is TGTGCCTGGGAAACTAGCGGGACATACAATGAGCAGTTCTTC.

The chain recombines TRBV7-8 with TRBJ1-5; 10 bases match TRBD1. The ends lost 5 bases at V and 4 bases at J; junction bases unmatched: 11. CDR1 is SGHVS and CDR2 is FQNEAQ in the germline V gene. There are 17 residues in the CDR3. The CDR3 DNA follows: TGTGCCAGCAGCCATCGACGGGGACAGGGGACAAATCAGCCCCAGCATTTT. Translating it yields CASSHRRGQGTNQPQHF.

The chain carries TRBV5-4 and TRBJ1-4; D may be TRBD1 (6 bases). Germline V lookup: CDR1 SGHNT, CDR2 YYREEE (reference sequence). V was cut by 4 bases and J by 8 bases, with 18 bases left in between. The CDR3 sequence is 15 residues long. The CDR3 region has the DNA TGTGCCAGCAGCCCTGAGCCAGGGGAGTCGGAAAAACTGTTTTTT. Protein: CASSPEPGESEKLFF.